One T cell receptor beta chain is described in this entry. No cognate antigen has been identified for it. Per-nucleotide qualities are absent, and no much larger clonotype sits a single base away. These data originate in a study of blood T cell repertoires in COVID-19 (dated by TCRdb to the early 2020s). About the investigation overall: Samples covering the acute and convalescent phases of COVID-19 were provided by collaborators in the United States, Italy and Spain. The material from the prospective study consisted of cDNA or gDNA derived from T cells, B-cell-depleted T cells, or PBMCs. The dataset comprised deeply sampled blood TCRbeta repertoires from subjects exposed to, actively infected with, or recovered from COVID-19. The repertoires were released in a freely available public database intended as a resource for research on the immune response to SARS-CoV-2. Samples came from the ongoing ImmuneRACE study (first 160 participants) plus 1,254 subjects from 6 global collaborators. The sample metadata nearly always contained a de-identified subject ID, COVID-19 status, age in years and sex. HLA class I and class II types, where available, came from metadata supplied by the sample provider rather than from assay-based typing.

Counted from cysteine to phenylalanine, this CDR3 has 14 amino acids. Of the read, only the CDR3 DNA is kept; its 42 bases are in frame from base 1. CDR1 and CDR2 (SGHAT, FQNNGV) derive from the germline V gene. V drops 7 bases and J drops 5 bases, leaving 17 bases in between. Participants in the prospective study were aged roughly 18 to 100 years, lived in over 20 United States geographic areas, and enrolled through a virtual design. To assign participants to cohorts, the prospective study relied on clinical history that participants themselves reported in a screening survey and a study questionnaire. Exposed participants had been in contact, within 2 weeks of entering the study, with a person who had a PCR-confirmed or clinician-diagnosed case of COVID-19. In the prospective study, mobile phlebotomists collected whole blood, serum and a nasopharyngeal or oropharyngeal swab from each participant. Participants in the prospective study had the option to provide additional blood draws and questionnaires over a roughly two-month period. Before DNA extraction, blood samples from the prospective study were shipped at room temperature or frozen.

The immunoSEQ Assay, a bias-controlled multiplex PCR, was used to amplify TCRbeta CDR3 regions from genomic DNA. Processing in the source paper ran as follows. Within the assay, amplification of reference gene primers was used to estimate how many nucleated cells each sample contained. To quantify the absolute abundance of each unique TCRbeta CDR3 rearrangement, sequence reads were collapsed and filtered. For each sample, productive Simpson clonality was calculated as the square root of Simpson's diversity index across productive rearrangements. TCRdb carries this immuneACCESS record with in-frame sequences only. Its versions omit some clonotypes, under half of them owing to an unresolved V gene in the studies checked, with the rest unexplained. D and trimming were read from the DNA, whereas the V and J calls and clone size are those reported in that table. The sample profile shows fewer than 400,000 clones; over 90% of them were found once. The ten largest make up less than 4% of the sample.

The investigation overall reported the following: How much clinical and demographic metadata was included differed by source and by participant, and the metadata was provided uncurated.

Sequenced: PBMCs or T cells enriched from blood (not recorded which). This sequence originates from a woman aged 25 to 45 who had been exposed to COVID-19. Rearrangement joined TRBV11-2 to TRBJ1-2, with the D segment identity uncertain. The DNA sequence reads TGTGCCAGCACCTATAGGCGGGGAACATATGGCTACACCTTC. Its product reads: CASTYRRGTYGYTF.